What follows is one T cell receptor beta chain and its context. The data were taken from a study of blood T cell repertoires in COVID-19. Measured with immunoSEQ multiplex PCR; TCRdb has only the in-frame clones, and not every one. The table shows approximately 200,000 clones, with approximately 80% occurring only once. Sequenced: peripheral blood. This sequence originates from a woman older than 75 with COVID-19, enrolled during active disease.

CDR3 DNA sequence: TGTGCCAGCAGCAGACTAGCGGGGGGGCAGGAGACCCAGTACTTC. Its protein is CASSRLAGGQETQYF. V and J are TRBV5-4 and TRBJ2-5, with 14 bases identical to TRBD2. Germline CDR1 is SGHNT and CDR2 is YYREEE (reference sequence). The CDR3 totals 15 residues. With V trimmed by 4 bases and J by 5 bases, 4 bases remained unmatched. Full variable domain (rest looked up from reference TRBV5-4 and TRBJ2-5): ETGVTQSPTHLIKTRGQQVTLRCSSQSGHNTVSWYQQALGQGPQFIFQYYREEENGRGNFPPRFSGLQFPNYSSELNVNALELDDSALYLCASSRLAGGQETQYFGPGTRLLVL.